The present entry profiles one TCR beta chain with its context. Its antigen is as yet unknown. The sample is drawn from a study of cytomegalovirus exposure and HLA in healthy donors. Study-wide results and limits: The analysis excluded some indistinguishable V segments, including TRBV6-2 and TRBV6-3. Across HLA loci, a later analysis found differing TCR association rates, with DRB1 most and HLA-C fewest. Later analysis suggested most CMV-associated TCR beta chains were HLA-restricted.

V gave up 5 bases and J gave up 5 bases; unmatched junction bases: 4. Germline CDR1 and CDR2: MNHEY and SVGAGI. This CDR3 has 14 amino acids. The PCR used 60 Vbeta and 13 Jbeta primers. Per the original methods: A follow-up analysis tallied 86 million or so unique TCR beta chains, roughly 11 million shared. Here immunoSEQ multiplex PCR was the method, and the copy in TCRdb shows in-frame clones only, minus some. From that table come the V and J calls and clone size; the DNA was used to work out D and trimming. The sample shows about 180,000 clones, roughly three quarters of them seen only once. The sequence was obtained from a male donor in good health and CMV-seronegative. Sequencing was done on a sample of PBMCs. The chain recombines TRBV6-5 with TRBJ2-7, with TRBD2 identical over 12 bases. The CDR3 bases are TGTGCCAGCAGTGAAGGACTAGCGGGGAACGAGCAGTACTTC. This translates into CASSEGLAGNEQYF.